The 4 T cell receptor beta chains given below trace back to one sample, sequenced in a study of blood T cell repertoires in COVID-19. Profiled with immunoSEQ multiplex PCR; TCRdb holds only in-frame clones, not every one. The repertoire has some 390,000 clones, around 87% of them found once; the top ten carry 3%. Sequenced material: peripheral blood. These receptors were taken from a human donor in a cohort sampled during active COVID-19.

This clone was observed at least ten times. The rearrangement uses TRBV24-1 and TRBJ1-3; D call uncertain. From germline, CDR1 is KGHDR and CDR2 SFDVKD. The V and J ends lost 8 bases and 0 bases respectively, with 19 bases between them. The CDR3 has 17 residues. The CDR3, as DNA: TGTGCCACCAACCCTCGGGTCACGGCCTCCTCTGGAAACACCATATATTTT. Translation gives CATNPRVTASSGNTIYF.

V usage is TRBV6-2 or TRBV6-3 and J usage is TRBJ2-3, with 9 positions matching TRBD1. The CDR3 has 15 amino acids. In germline, CDR1 is MNHEY, CDR2 SVGEGT. J lost 1 base, V lost 6 bases, and 5 bases had no gene match. Here the CDR3 reads CASRPRQGGTDTQYF. DNA for the CDR3: TGTGCCAGCAGACCTCGACAGGGGGGCACAGATACGCAGTATTTT.

The CDR3 loop is CASSRWSGDQETQYF. CDR3 sequence (DNA): TGTGCCAGCTCACGATGGAGCGGGGACCAAGAGACCCAGTACTTC. The rearrangement joins TRBV18 to TRBJ2-5, with 7 bases identical to TRBD2. Losses at the gene ends were 4 bases for V and 0 bases for J; bases not matched to a gene: 5. The CDR3 contains 15 residues. In germline, CDR1 is KGHSH, CDR2 LQKENI.

The chain recombines TRBV19 with TRBJ2-7; 7 nucleotides line up with TRBD1. The CDR3 has 15 residues. The germline CDR1 and CDR2 sequences are LNHDA and SQIVND (reference sequence). Losses at the gene ends were 6 bases for V and 0 bases for J; bases not matched to a gene: 8. The CDR3 protein is CASRPDRDPSYEQYF. The CDR3 DNA is TGTGCCAGTAGACCAGACAGGGACCCCTCCTACGAGCAGTACTTC.